Following are 4 T cell receptor beta chains from one sample sequenced in a study of PD-1 blockade in classical Hodgkin lymphoma. Each patient relapsed following autologous stem cell transplantation, and prior brentuximab vedotin exposure differed. Assay: immunoSEQ multiplex PCR; the TCRdb copy retains only in-frame clones and omits some. Of about 46,000 clones listed, approximately 70% are singletons. The specimen comprised peripheral blood mononuclear cells (PBMCs), sampled at baseline. The receptors derive from a human donor with classical Hodgkin lymphoma.

This chain connects TRBV2 to TRBJ2-1; perhaps TRBD1 as D (5 bases). The CDR3 extends over 14 amino acids. Germline CDR1 SNHLY, CDR2 FYNNEI. V was cut by 4 bases and J by 3 bases, with 10 bases left in between. This CDR3 reads CASSVLTDYNEQFF. The CDR3 bases are TGTGCCAGCAGTGTCTTGACAGACTACAATGAGCAGTTCTTC.

This clone has only a few counts. The gene calls are TRBV4-1 and TRBJ1-2; no reliable D call. Germline V gives CDR1 MGHRA, CDR2 YSYEKL. The CDR3 consists of 13 residues. V shed 2 bases and J shed 2 bases, with 6 bases lying between them. CDR3 protein: CASSQSSNYGYTF. CDR3 nucleotide sequence: TGCGCCAGCAGCCAATCGAGCAACTATGGCTACACCTTC.

J is TRBJ1-1 and V is TRBV19, with D unclear. The CDR3 is 17 residues long. V was cut by 4 bases and J by 0 bases, with 18 bases left in between. Looked up from germline, CDR1 is LNHDA and CDR2 is SQIVND (reference sequence). The CDR3 is CASSSPDRSLLNTEAFF. CDR3 sequence (DNA): TGTGCCAGTAGTAGCCCGGACCGAAGCCTCCTGAACACTGAAGCTTTCTTT.

The V and J genes are TRBV18 and TRBJ2-1, with D perhaps matching TRBD2 (6 bases). CDR1 KGHSH and CDR2 LQKENI come from the germline V gene. The CDR3 has 14 residues. V dropped 2 bases and J dropped 9 bases, with 14 bases sitting between them. CDR3 nucleotide sequence: TGTGCCAGCTCACCAAGCCAATCCGGGGGTGAGCAGTTCTTC. Protein product: CASSPSQSGGEQFF.